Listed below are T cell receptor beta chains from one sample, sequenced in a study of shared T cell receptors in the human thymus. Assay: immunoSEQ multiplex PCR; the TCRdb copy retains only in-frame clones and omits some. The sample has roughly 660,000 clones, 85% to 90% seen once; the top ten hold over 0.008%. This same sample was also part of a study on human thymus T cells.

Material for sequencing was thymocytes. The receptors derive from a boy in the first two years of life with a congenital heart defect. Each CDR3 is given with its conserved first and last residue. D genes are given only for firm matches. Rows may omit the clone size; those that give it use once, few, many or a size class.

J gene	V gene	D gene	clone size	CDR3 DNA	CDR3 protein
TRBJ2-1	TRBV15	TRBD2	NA	TGTGCCACCAGCAGGTTAGCGGGAGAAAGCGAGCAGTTCTTC	CATSRLAGESEQFF
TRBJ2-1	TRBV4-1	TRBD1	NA	TGCGCCAGCAGCCAAGATATGAGGACAGGGGGTAATGAGCAGTTCTTC	CASSQDMRTGGNEQFF
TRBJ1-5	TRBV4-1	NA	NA	TGCGCCAGCAGCCAAGATTCGAGGTGGTATAGCAATCAGCCCCAGCATTTT	CASSQDSRWYSNQPQHF
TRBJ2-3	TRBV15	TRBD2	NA	TGTGCCACCAGCAGAGATTGGTCGGGAGGGCTCACAGATACGCAGTATTTT	CATSRDWSGGLTDTQYF
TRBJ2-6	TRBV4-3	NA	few	TGCGCCAGCAGCCTGGGGCGTCTAGTCGGGGCCAACGTCCTGACTTTC	CASSLGRLVGANVLTF
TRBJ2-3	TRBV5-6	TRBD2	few	TGTGCCAGCAGCTTACTAGCGGGTAGCACAGATACGCAGTATTTT	CASSLLAGSTDTQYF
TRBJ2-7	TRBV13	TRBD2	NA	TGTGCCAGCAGTTCCAAGCTCAGACTAGCGGGGGGAGGGACCTACGAGCAGTACTTC	CASSSKLRLAGGGTYEQYF
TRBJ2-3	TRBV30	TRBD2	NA	TGTGCCTGGACGAGGGTTAGCGGGAGGGCCTCAGCTAGCACAGATACGCAGTATTTT	CAWTRVSGRASASTDTQYF
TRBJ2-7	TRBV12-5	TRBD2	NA	TGTGCTAGTGGTTTGCTAACTCCCGGGACTAGCGGGAGTCAGTACGAGCAGTACTTC	CASGLLTPGTSGSQYEQYF
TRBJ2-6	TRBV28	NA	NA	TGTGCCAGCAGTTTATGGGTCAGGGACACCCGCTCTGGGGCCAACGTCCTGACTTTC	CASSLWVRDTRSGANVLTF
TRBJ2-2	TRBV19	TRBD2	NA	TGTGCCAGTAGTCTTCGGACTAGCGCGATCACCGGGGAGCTGTTTTTT	CASSLRTSAITGELFF
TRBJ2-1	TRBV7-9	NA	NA	TGTGCCAGCAGCCCCCTGACAGACTCCTACAATGAGCAGTTCTTC	CASSPLTDSYNEQFF
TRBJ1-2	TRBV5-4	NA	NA	TGTGCCAGCAGCCAAGACAGGCACTATGGCTACACCTTC	CASSQDRHYGYTF
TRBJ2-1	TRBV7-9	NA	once	TGTGCCAGCGATGGAGTCCGTGGGCAGTTCTTC	CASDGVRGQFF
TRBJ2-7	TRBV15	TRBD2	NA	TGTGCCACCAGCAGACCCGGACTAGCGGGACGACACGAGCAGTACTTC	CATSRPGLAGRHEQYF
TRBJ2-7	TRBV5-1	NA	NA	TGCGCCAGCAGCGGCACACGGACAGGGGTGGCCGGGACTAGCTACGAGCAGTACTTC	CASSGTRTGVAGTSYEQYF
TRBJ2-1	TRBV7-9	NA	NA	TGTGCCAGCAGCCATAGCGAGACGGGGTACAATGAGCAGTTCTTC	CASSHSETGYNEQFF
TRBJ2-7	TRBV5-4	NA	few	TGTGCCAGCAGCCCGGTGGTAGGGAGGTTCGAGCAGTACTTC	CASSPVVGRFEQYF
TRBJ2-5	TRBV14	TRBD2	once	TGTGCCAGCAGCCAAGGATCGGAAATCGGACTAGCGGGAGAAGAGACCCAGTACTTC	CASSQGSEIGLAGEETQYF
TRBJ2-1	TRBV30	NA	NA	TGTGCCTGGAGGGGGAGGTGGGATTGGAATGAGCAGTTCTTC	CAWRGRWDWNEQFF
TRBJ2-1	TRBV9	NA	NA	TGTGCCAGCAGCTCAGGAGGGACTGAGCAGTTCTTC	CASSSGGTEQFF
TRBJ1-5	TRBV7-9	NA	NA	TGTGCCAGCAGCTGTGGGGGGGGACTCATCTCCAATCAGCCCCAGCATTTT	CASSCGGGLISNQPQHF
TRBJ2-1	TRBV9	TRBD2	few	TGTGCCAGCAGCGTAGGGGGACTAGTCAACAATGAGCAGTTCTTC	CASSVGGLVNNEQFF
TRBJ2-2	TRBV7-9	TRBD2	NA	TGTGCCAGCTTAGCGGGCCTACCGAACACCGGGGAGCTGTTTTTT	CASLAGLPNTGELFF
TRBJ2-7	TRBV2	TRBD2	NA	TGTGCCAGCAGCGGGGGGGCGAGGTACGAGCAGTACTTC	CASSGGARYEQYF
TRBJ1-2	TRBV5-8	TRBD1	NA	TGTGCCAGCAGCTTGCTAACAGGGGGCGTCGGAAACTATGGCTACACCTTC	CASSLLTGGVGNYGYTF
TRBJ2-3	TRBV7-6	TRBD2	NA	TGTGCCAGCAGCTTAGGGTGGACTAGCGGCACAGATACGCAGTATTTT	CASSLGWTSGTDTQYF
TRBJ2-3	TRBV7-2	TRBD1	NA	TGTGCCAGCAGCTTAGCCGGACAGGGCCCAGATACGCAGTATTTT	CASSLAGQGPDTQYF
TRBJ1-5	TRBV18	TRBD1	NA	TGTGCCAGCTCACCGGGCGGGACAGAAAATGCCTGGAATCAGCCCCAGCATTTT	CASSPGGTENAWNQPQHF
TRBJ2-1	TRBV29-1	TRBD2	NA	TGCAGCGTTCCTAGCGGGTCCTACAATGAGCAGTTCTTC	CSVPSGSYNEQFF
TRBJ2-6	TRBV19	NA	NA	TGTGCCAGTGAAACCCCGGGTTCTGGGGCCAACGTCCTGACTTTC	CASETPGSGANVLTF
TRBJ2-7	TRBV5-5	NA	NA	TGTGCCAGCAGCGTCCGAGGAGGGCGACACTCCTACGAGCAGTACTTC	CASSVRGGRHSYEQYF
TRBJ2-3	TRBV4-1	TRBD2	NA	TGCGCCAGCAGCCAAGATATCCTAGCGGGCGCAGATACGCAGTATTTT	CASSQDILAGADTQYF
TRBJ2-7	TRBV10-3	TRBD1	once	TGTGCCATCCAGGGACAGGGGTCCTACGAGCAGTACTTC	CAIQGQGSYEQYF
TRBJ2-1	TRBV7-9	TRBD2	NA	TGTGCCAGCAGCTTAGTGGGCGGGAGACTCAGCTCCTACAATGAGCAGTTCTTC	CASSLVGGRLSSYNEQFF
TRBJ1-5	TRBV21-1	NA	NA	TGTGCCAGCAGCCGGACTGACCATAGCAATCAGCCCCAGCATTTT	CASSRTDHSNQPQHF
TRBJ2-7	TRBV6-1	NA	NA	TGTGCCGCTCGAGGACTAACGATCTACGAGCAGTACTTC	CAARGLTIYEQYF